The 24 T cell receptor beta chains below come from one sample, sequenced in a study of blood T cell repertoires in COVID-19. Libraries were prepared by immunoSEQ multiplex PCR; TCRdb keeps only in-frame clonotypes and omits some of them. The table records 95,000 to 150,000 clones, 80% to 90% of them present only once. The source material was peripheral blood. The receptors originated from a man in his 70s with active or convalescent COVID-19.

The chain employs TRBV5-8 and TRBJ2-6; 7 bases are a match to TRBD1. The germline gives CDR1 SGHTS, CDR2 YDEGEE. V trimming: 5 bases; J trimming: 2 bases; junction bases outside the gene matches: 4. The CDR3 has 15 residues. CDR3 sequence: CASRIGGAGANVLTF. CDR3 DNA sequence: TGTGCCAGCAGGATAGGGGGCGCTGGGGCCAACGTCCTGACTTTC.

V gene TRBV6-1 combines with J gene TRBJ2-5; tentatively, D is TRBD1 (6 bases). V was pared by 1 base and J by 4 bases, with 13 bases between. The CDR3 covers 15 residues. Germline V gene data show CDR1 as MNHNS and CDR2 as SASEGT. The CDR3 here is CASSEDGQRTETQYF. Written as DNA, the CDR3 is TGTGCCAGCAGTGAAGATGGACAGAGAACAGAGACCCAGTACTTC.

This rearrangement joins TRBV27 to TRBJ2-7; D may be TRBD2 (6 bases). Germline V lookup: CDR1 MNHEY, CDR2 SMNVEV (reference sequence). The V and J ends lost 5 bases and 3 bases respectively, with 17 bases between them. CDR3 size: 15 residues. The CDR3 is CASSPPGGLLYEQYF. The CDR3, as DNA: TGTGCCAGCAGTCCCCCTGGGGGGTTGCTCTACGAGCAGTACTTC.

This clone was seen a few times. V gene TRBV28 combines with J gene TRBJ1-3, with 7 bases that match TRBD1. The germline CDR1 and CDR2 sequences are MDHEN and SYDVKM. The V gene end was trimmed by 5 bases and the J gene end by 4 bases; junction bases not matched to a gene: 2. The CDR3 has 13 residues. DNA of the CDR3: TGTGCCAGCAGTGGGACAGCAGGAAACACCATATATTTT. The encoded protein is CASSGTAGNTIYF.

About this clone itself: This same CDR3 is encoded by further DNA sequences in the sample. V usage is TRBV18 and J usage is TRBJ1-4; 11 bases fit TRBD1. This CDR3 region has 14 residues. The germline gives CDR1 KGHSH, CDR2 LQKENI. After removal of 3 bases from V and 7 bases from J, the junction contained 1 base not matched to a gene. CDR3 amino acids: CASSPGQGGEKLFF. DNA for the CDR3: TGTGCCAGCTCACCGGGACAGGGGGGTGAAAAACTGTTTTTT.

DNA for the CDR3: TGCGCCAGCAGCCTCCACCCGGCGGCTGATCGGGAGCAGTACTTC. Protein product: CASSLHPAADREQYF. This chain connects TRBV5-1 to TRBJ2-7, with no clear D. CDR3 length: 15 residues. Germline V gene sequence: CDR1 SGHRS, CDR2 YFSETQ. V lost 4 bases, J lost 7 bases, and 21 bases lay in between.

The J gene is TRBJ1-6, the V gene TRBV28; D unresolved. CDR3 length equals 11 residues. The germline V gene encodes CDR1 MDHEN and CDR2 SYDVKM. V lost 6 bases and J 7 bases, leaving 4 bases between the germline ends. The CDR3 DNA sequence: TGTGCCAGCAGGACAAATTCACCCCTCCACTTT. This encodes CASRTNSPLHF.

CDR3 DNA: TGTGCCAGCTCACCACAAGCGGGAGTCACAGATACGCAGTATTTT. Translating it yields CASSPQAGVTDTQYF. This chain links TRBV18 with TRBJ2-3, with 8 bases fitting TRBD2. There are 15 residues in the CDR3. The germline V gene has CDR1 KGHSH and CDR2 LQKENI. With 1 base clipped from V and 2 bases from J, the junction kept 2 bases outside the gene matches.

The chain has TRBV27 and TRBJ2-5, with D perhaps matching TRBD1 (6 bases). The V and J ends lost 5 bases and 1 base respectively, with 14 bases between them. Germline V gene data show CDR1 as MNHEY and CDR2 as SMNVEV (reference sequence). CDR3 size: 15 residues. The CDR3 DNA is TGTGCCAGCAGTAGACGCCAGGGGTTCCAAGAGACCCAGTACTTC. It translates to CASSRRQGFQETQYF.

The J gene is TRBJ2-1, the V gene TRBV6-5; 7 bases map to TRBD1. The CDR3 covers 15 residues. The J segment lost 2 bases and the V segment lost 8 bases, leaving 9 bases of the junction unmatched. Germline CDR1 is MNHEY and CDR2 is SVGAGI. As DNA, the CDR3 is TGTGCCAGCGCCCCGGACAGGATCGCCTACAATGAGCAGTTCTTC. It is translated as CASAPDRIAYNEQFF.

The rearrangement links TRBV4-1 to TRBJ2-7, with TRBD1 matching over 9 bases. Germline V gene sequence: CDR1 MGHRA, CDR2 YSYEKL. V lost 0 bases, J lost 2 bases, and 2 bases stayed unmatched. The CDR3 totals 15 residues. The CDR3 nucleotides read TGCGCCAGCAGCCAAGAGGGACAGGGAACCTACGAGCAGTACTTC. This codes for CASSQEGQGTYEQYF.

This clone turned up a few times. The chain carries TRBV7-9 and TRBJ1-2; the D gene is possibly TRBD1 (6 bases). V lost 0 bases and J 3 bases, leaving 14 bases between the germline ends. The length of the CDR3 is 16 residues. Germline V lookup: CDR1 SEHNR, CDR2 FQNEAQ (reference sequence). The CDR3: CASSLATYRADYGYTF. CDR3 nucleotides: TGTGCCAGCAGCTTAGCGACGTACAGGGCGGACTATGGCTACACCTTC. The whole variable domain, remainder taken from reference TRBV7-9 and TRBJ1-2, is DTGVSQNPRHKITKRGQNVTFRCDPISEHNRLYWYRQTLGQGPEFLTYFQNEAQLEKSRLLSDRFSAERPKGSFSTLEIQRTEQGDSAMYLCASSLATYRADYGYTFGSGTRLTVV.

The J gene is TRBJ2-1, the V gene TRBV7-9; 13 nucleotides agree with TRBD2. With 5 bases clipped from V and 4 bases from J, the junction kept 8 bases outside the gene matches. The CDR3 sequence is 17 residues long. CDR1 is SEHNR, CDR2 FQNEAQ, per germline (reference sequence). CDR3 loop: CASSLRGTSGDYNEQFF. The CDR3 DNA reads TGTGCCAGCAGCCTCCGGGGGACTAGCGGGGATTACAATGAGCAGTTCTTC.

This chain uses TRBV24-1 with TRBJ2-5, with D maybe TRBD1 (5 bases). Germline V gene sequence: CDR1 KGHDR, CDR2 SFDVKD. This CDR3 is built from 15 residues. V was pared by 4 bases and J by 3 bases, with 14 bases between. The CDR3 loop is CATSDQGNQKETQYF. CDR3 DNA sequence: TGTGCCACCAGTGACCAGGGAAATCAGAAAGAGACCCAGTACTTC.

This clone was counted a single time. V and J are TRBV6-4 and TRBJ2-7; no clear D. The CDR3 has 15 amino acids. The germline gives CDR1 MRHNA, CDR2 SNTAGT. The V end was cut by 8 bases, the J end by 0 bases, with 17 bases between. The CDR3 spells CASLPFLATSYEQYF. The CDR3 nucleotides are TGTGCCAGCCTCCCATTTTTAGCAACCTCCTACGAGCAGTACTTC.

The chain employs TRBV14 and TRBJ2-5; 8 bases agree with TRBD2. Looked up from germline, CDR1 is SGHDN and CDR2 is FVKESK. The CDR3 contains 14 residues. Trimming removed 2 bases from V and 4 bases from J; junction bases left unmatched: 3. The CDR3 protein is CASSQQLAGETQYF. CDR3 in DNA: TGTGCCAGCAGCCAACAGCTAGCGGGAGAGACCCAGTACTTC.

This chain joins TRBV18 and TRBJ1-6; 10 bases fit TRBD1. V shed 2 bases and J 6 bases; nucleotides not matched to a gene: 1. This CDR3 spans 15 amino acids. Germline CDR1 KGHSH, CDR2 LQKENI. CDR3 nucleotide sequence: TGTGCCAGCTCACCATGGGACAGGGGTAATTCACCCCTCCACTTT. Protein sequence: CASSPWDRGNSPLHF.

V usage is TRBV7-9 and J usage is TRBJ2-1, with 12 bases lining up with TRBD2. Germline V lookup: CDR1 SEHNR, CDR2 FQNEAQ (reference sequence). The CDR3 sequence is 16 residues long. With V trimmed by 5 bases and J by 7 bases, 9 bases remained unmatched. The CDR3, as DNA: TGTGCCAGCAGCCCCGGTCGACTAGCGGGAGCAAATGAGCAGTTCTTC. The encoded protein is CASSPGRLAGANEQFF.

The J gene is TRBJ2-2, the V gene TRBV7-2; 7 bases match TRBD2. CDR1 and CDR2 from the germline V gene are SGHTA and FQGNSA. V gave up 5 bases and J gave up 4 bases; unmatched junction bases: 10. This CDR3 region has 16 residues. The CDR3 sequence: CASSALSGTGTGELFF. CDR3 sequence (DNA): TGTGCCAGCAGCGCGCTCAGCGGGACGGGCACCGGGGAGCTGTTTTTT.

The genes are TRBV7-9 and TRBJ2-2; 7 bases line up with TRBD2. This CDR3 has 17 amino acids. Germline V gene sequence: CDR1 SEHNR, CDR2 FQNEAQ (reference sequence). V trimming: 2 bases; J trimming: 4 bases; junction bases outside the gene matches: 10. The CDR3 DNA is TGTGCCAGCAGCTTATCGAGGGCTCGCGGGGGCACCGGGGAGCTGTTTTTT. Amino acids: CASSLSRARGGTGELFF. The variable domain in full, with the rest retrieved from reference TRBV7-9 and TRBJ2-2, is DTGVSQNPRHKITKRGQNVTFRCDPISEHNRLYWYRQTLGQGPEFLTYFQNEAQLEKSRLLSDRFSAERPKGSFSTLEIQRTEQGDSAMYLCASSLSRARGGTGELFFGEGSRLTVL.

The chain's CDR3 is CASSLGSPSAGNTIYF. The CDR3 bases are TGTGCCAGCAGCTTAGGCAGTCCCTCCGCTGGAAACACCATATATTTT. The chain links TRBV7-8 to TRBJ1-3; D not certain. The V gene lost 1 base and the J gene lost 2 bases, with 12 bases spanning the gap. CDR3 length: 16 residues. CDR1 is SGHVS, CDR2 FQNEAQ, per germline.

The chain is built from TRBV19 and TRBJ2-7; D call uncertain. The CDR3 is 12 amino acids. V lost 3 bases and J lost 4, with 7 bases in between. Germline V gene data show CDR1 as LNHDA and CDR2 as SQIVND (reference sequence). The CDR3, as DNA: TGTGCCAGTAGTATGTCCAGGTACGAGCAGTACTTC. It encodes CASSMSRYEQYF.

This chain joins TRBV29-1 and TRBJ2-5, with D perhaps TRBD1 (6 bases). V was shortened by 5 bases and J by 2 bases, with 9 bases between the two germline ends. This CDR3 is 12 amino acids long. Germline CDR1 SQVTM, CDR2 ANQGSEA. DNA of the CDR3: TGCAGCGTTTCACAGGGTCAAGAGACCCAGTACTTC. Protein: CSVSQGQETQYF.

The chain links TRBV4-1 to TRBJ1-1, with a tentative D call TRBD1 (5 bases). Germline V gives CDR1 MGHRA, CDR2 YSYEKL. The CDR3 extends over 13 amino acids. V was cut by 0 bases and J by 3 bases, with 5 bases left in between. The CDR3 is CASSQEGHTEAFF. The DNA for the CDR3 is TGCGCCAGCAGCCAAGAGGGGCACACTGAAGCTTTCTTT.